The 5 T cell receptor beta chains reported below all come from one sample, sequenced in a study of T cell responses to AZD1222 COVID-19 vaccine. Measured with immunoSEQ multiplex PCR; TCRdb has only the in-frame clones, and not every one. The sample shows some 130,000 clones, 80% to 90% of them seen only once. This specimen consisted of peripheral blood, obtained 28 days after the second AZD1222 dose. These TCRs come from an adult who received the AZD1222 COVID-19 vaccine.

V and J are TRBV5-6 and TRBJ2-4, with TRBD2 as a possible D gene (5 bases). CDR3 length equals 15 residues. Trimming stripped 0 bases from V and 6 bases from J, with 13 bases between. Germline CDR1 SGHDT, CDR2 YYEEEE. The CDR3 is CASSLGPGSGNIQYF. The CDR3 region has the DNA TGTGCCAGCAGCTTGGGCCCGGGGTCGGGAAACATTCAGTACTTC.

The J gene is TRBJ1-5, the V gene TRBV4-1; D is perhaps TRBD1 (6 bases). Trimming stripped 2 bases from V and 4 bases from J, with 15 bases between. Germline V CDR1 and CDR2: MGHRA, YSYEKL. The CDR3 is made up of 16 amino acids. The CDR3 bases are TGCGCCAGCAGCCAACAGGGGTGGGAGGCGAATCAGCCCCAGCATTTT. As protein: CASSQQGWEANQPQHF.

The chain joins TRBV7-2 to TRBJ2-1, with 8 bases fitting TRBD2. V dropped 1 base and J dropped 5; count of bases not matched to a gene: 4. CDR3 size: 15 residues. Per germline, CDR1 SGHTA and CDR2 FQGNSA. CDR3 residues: CASSLVSGENNEQFF. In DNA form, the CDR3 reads TGTGCCAGCAGCTTAGTTAGCGGGGAAAACAATGAGCAGTTCTTC.

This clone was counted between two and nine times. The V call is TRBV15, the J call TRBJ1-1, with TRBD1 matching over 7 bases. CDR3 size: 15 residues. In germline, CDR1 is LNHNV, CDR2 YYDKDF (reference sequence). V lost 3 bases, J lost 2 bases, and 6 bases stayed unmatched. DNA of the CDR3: TGTGCCACCAGCAGTTTAACAGGGGTAAACACTGAAGCTTTCTTT. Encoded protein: CATSSLTGVNTEAFF.

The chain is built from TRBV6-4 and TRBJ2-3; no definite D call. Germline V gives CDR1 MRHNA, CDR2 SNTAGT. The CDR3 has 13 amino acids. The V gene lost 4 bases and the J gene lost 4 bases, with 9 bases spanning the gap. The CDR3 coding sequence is TGTGCCAGCAGTGTGAGATCCCCAGATACGCAGTATTTT. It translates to CASSVRSPDTQYF.